This TCR beta chain was found in a study of T cell repertoires in cytomegalovirus infection. In the study overall: TCR beta signatures that were public indicated CMV infection and matching HLA type. Study-level points and caveats: CMV-specific TCR beta clonotypes restricted by HLA-C were the ones dominating the ex vivo response. Frequencies of public TCR beta families were cumulated, and this identified carriers of CMV plus the relevant HLA.

With regard to this clonotype: Its specificity is not known.

TCRdb reanalysed the reads using MiXCR and keeps one entry per CDR3 protein. This sample has about 530,000 distinct CDR3 sequences, with roughly 29% found just once. The CDR3 loop spans 18 amino acids. Per the germline V gene, CDR1 is SGHRS and CDR2 is YFSETQ. Trimming at V came to 0 bases and at J to 0 bases, leaving 5 bases not matched to a gene. The sequence came from a human donor in good health (CMV status not recorded). Some clones in this sample may be carry-over from other donors' samples. The rearrangement joins TRBV5-1 to TRBJ2-2; TRBD2 matches at 10 bases. The sample comprised PBMCs. Here the CDR3 reads CASSLGLAGAANTGELFF. The CDR3, as DNA: TGCGCCAGCAGCTTGGGGCTAGCGGGAGCCGCGAACACCGGGGAGCTGTTTTTT.